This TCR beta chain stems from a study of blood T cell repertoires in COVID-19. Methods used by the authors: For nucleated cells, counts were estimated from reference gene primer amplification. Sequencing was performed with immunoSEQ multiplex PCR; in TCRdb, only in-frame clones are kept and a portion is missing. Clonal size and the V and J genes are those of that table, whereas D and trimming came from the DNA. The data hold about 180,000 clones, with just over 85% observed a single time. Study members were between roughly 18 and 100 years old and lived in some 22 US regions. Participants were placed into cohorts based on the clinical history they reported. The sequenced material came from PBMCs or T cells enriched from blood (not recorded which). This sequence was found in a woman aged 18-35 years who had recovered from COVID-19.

The CDR3 is CASRPRGSSYNEQFF. In nucleotides, the CDR3 is TGTGCCAGTAGGCCGCGGGGGAGCTCCTACAATGAGCAGTTCTTC. The V and J genes are TRBV19 and TRBJ2-1, with 7 bases lining up with TRBD2. The V gene end was trimmed by 6 bases and the J gene end by 0 bases; junction bases not matched to a gene: 5. The length of the CDR3 is 15 residues. Germline V gene lookup returns CDR1 LNHDA and CDR2 SQIVND (reference sequence).